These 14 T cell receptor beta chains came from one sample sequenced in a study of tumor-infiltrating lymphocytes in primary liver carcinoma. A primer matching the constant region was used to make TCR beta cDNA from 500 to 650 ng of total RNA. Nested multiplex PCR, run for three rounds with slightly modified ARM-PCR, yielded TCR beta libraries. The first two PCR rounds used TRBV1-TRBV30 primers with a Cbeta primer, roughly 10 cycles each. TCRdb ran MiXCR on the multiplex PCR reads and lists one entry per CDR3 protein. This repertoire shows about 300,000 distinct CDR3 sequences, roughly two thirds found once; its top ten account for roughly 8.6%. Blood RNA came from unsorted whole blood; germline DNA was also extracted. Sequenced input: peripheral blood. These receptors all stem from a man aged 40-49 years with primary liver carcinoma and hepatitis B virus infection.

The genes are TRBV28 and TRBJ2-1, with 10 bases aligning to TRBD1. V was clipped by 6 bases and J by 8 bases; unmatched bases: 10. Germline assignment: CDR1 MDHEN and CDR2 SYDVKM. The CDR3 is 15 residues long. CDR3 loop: CASRRRTGGSDEQFF. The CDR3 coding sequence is TGTGCCAGCAGGCGTCGGACAGGGGGTTCCGATGAGCAGTTCTTC. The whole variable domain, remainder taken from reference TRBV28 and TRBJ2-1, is DVKVTQSSRYLVKRTGEKVFLECVQDMDHENMFWYRQDPGLGLRLIYFSYDVKMKEKGDIPEGYSVSREKKERFSLILESASTNQTSMYLCASRRRTGGSDEQFFGPGTRLTVL.

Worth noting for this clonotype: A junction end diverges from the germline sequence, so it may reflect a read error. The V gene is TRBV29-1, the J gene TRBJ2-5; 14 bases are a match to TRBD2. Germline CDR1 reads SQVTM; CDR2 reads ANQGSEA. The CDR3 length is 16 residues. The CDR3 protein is CSVDVTSGRVSETLYF. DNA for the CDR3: TGCAGCGTTGATGTGACTAGCGGGAGGGTTTCAGAGACCCTGTACTTC.

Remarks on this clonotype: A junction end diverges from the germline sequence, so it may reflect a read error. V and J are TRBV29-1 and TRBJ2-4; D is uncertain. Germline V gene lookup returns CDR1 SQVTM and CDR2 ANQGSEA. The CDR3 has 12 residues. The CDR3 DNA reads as TGCGGCGTAATTCACGGGCGGTACATTCAGTACTTC. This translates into CGVIHGRYIQYF. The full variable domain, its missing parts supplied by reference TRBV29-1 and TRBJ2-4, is SAVISQKPSRDICQRGTSLTIQCQVDSQVTMMFWYRQQPGQSLTLIATANQGSEATYESGFVIDKFPISRPNLTFSTLTVSNMSPEDSSIYLCGVIHGRYIQYFGAGTRLSVL.

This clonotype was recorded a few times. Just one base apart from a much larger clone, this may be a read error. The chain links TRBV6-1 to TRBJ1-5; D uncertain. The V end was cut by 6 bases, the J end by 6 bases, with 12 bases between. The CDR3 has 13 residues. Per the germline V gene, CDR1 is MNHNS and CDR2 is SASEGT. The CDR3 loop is CASRARPSQPQHF. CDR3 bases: TGTGCCAGCAGGGCCCGGCCGAGTCAGCCCCAGCATTTT.

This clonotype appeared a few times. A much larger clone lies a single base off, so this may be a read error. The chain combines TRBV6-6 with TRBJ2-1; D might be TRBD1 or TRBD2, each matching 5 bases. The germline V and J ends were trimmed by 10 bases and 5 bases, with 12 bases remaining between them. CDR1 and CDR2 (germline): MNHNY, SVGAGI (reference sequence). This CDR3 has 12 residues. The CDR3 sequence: CAIRDADNEQFF. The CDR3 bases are TGTGCCATCCGGGACGCCGACAATGAGCAGTTCTTC.

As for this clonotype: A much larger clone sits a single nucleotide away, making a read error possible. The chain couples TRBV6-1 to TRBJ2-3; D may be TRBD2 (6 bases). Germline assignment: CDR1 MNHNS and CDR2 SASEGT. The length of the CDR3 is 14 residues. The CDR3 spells CASRRETGTDTQNF. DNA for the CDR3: TGTGCCAGCAGACGGGAGACCGGCACAGATACGCAGAATTTT.

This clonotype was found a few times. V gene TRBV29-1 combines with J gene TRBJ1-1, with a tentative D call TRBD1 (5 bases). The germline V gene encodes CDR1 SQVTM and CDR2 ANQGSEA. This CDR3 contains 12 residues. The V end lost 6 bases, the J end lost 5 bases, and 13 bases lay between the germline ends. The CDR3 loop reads CSVVWGVTEAFF. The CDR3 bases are TGCAGCGTCGTATGGGGGGTGACTGAAGCTTTCTTT.

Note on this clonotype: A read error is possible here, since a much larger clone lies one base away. CDR3 in DNA: TGTGCCAGCGGCCTGCTAGAGGGGCCTCAGCCCCAGCATTTT. Amino acid sequence: CASGLLEGPQPQHF. The chain recombines TRBV4-2 with TRBJ1-5, with D perhaps matching TRBD1 (5 bases). The length of the CDR3 is 14 residues. Germline CDR1 and CDR2: LGHNA and YNFKEQ. Trimming left V 8 bases short and J 6 bases short, with 17 bases between.

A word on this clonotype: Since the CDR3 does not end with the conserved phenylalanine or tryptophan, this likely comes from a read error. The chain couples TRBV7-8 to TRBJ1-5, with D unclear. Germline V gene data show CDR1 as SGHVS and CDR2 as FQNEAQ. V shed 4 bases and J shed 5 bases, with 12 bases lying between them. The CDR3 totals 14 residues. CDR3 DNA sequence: TGTGCCAGCAGCTCGGATCCGAGAGATCAGCCCCAGCATCTT. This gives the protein CASSSDPRDQPQHL.

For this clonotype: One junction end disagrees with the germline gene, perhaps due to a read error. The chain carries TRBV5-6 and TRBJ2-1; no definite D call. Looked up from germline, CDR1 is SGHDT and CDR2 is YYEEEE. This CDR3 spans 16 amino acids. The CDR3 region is CASSLDLAEIGDEKFF. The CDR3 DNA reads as TGTGCCAGCAGCTTGGATTTGGCGGAAATCGGCGATGAGAAGTTCTTC.

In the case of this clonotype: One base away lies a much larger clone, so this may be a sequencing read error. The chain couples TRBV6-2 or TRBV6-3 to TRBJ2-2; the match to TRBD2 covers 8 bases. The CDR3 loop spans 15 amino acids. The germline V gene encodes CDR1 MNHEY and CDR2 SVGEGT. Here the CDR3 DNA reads TGTGACAGCAGTCCCGGGACTAGTGAGACCGGGGAGCTGTTTTTT. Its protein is CDSSPGTSETGELFF.

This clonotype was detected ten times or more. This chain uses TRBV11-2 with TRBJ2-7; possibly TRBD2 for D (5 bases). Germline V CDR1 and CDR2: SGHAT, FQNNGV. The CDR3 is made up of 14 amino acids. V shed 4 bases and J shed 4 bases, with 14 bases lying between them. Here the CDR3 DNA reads TGTGCCAGCAGCTCCCCACGGGGAAGGTACGAGCAGTACTTC. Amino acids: CASSSPRGRYEQYF. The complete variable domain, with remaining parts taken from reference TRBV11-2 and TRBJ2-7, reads EAGVAQSPRYKIIEKRQSVAFWCNPISGHATLYWYQQILGQGPKLLIQFQNNGVVDDSQLPKDRFSAERLKGVDSTLKIQPAKLEDSAVYLCASSSPRGRYEQYFGPGTRLTVT.

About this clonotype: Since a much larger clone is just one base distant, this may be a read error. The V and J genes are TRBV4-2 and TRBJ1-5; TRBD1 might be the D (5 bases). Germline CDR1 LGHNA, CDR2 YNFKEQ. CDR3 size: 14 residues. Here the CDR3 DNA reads TGTGCCAACAGCCTCCGGGACGGTTGTCAGCCCCAGCATTTT. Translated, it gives CANSLRDGCQPQHF.

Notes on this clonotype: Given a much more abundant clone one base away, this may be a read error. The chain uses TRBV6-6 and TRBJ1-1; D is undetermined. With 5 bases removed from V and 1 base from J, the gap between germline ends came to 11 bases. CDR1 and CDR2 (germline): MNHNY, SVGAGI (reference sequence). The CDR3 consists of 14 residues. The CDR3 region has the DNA TGTGCCAGCAGTCCAAGGTGGGAGAACACTGAAGCTTTCTTT. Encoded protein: CASSPRWENTEAFF.